This is a list of T cell receptor beta chains from one sample in a study of blood T cell repertoires in COVID-19. TCRdb's table, derived via immunoSEQ multiplex PCR, lists solely in-frame clones and lacks some. The table records some 250,000 clones, 70% to 90% of them present only once. Specimen: peripheral blood. The receptors were gathered from a woman aged 25 to 39 who had recovered from COVID-19. Both conserved end residues are part of each CDR3.

V,J,length,CDR3
TRBV10-3,TRBJ2-1,14,CAISTSGGTIEQFF
TRBV27,TRBJ2-3,14,CASSLSASSDTQYF
TRBV2,TRBJ1-1,15,CASRQGVGSNTEAFF
TRBV9,TRBJ1-2,13,CASRGVPAYGYTF
TRBV3-1/TRBV3-2,TRBJ2-3,17,CASSPRASGGDTDTQYF
TRBV7-6,TRBJ1-6,14,CASSLGDRNSPLHF
TRBV5-4,TRBJ2-3,16,CASSSTNQTRGDTQYF
TRBV19,TRBJ2-2,13,CASTGLLTGELFF
TRBV2,TRBJ1-4,11,CASSVSGELFF
TRBV6-5,TRBJ1-5,13,CASSYVGDQPQHF
TRBV11-2,TRBJ2-7,13,CASSEDRAGEQYF
TRBV7-8,TRBJ2-7,13,CASSLGGPYEQYF
TRBV7-9,TRBJ2-5,16,CASSLEIGGSQETQYF
TRBV5-6,TRBJ1-1,15,CASSSRTDLNTEAFF
TRBV7-8,TRBJ1-2,15,CASSFRTGTNYGYTF
TRBV6-5,TRBJ2-5,15,CASIVDRGLQETQYF
TRBV6-2/TRBV6-3,TRBJ1-2,14,CASSYGGRYYGYTF
TRBV2,TRBJ1-1,13,CASSAQKGAPAFF
TRBV3-1/TRBV3-2,TRBJ1-1,15,CASSLTGVGDTEAFF
TRBV11-2,TRBJ2-5,14,CASSSLRGRPTQYF
TRBV29-1,TRBJ1-3,13,CSAVIGSGNTIYF
TRBV23-1,TRBJ1-1,16,CASTPPDRGSNTEAFF
TRBV5-4,TRBJ1-2,16,CASSPGLTGANYGYTF
TRBV2,TRBJ1-5,16,CASSELDRARNQPQHF
TRBV7-2,TRBJ2-7,13,CASSYRTDYEQYF
TRBV18,TRBJ2-2,14,CASSPLSNTGELFF
TRBV5-4,TRBJ1-2,13,CASSLSADYGYTF
TRBV19,TRBJ1-5,17,CASITGQGRHSNQPQHF
TRBV11-2,TRBJ2-5,14,CASSSTGWEETQYF
TRBV7-9,TRBJ2-5,15,CASSPGGQGGETQYF
TRBV3-1/TRBV3-2,TRBJ1-5,13,CASSQDTNQPQHF
TRBV6-1,TRBJ1-1,15,CASSEMAGLNTEAFF
TRBV9,TRBJ1-2,14,CASSGQGAAYGYTF